This T cell receptor (beta chain) comes out of a study of preoperative IRX-2 immunotherapy in early breast cancer. Assay used: immunoSEQ multiplex PCR; TCRdb lists only in-frame clones, some missing. Of 20,000 to 30,000 clones detected, roughly 74% appear once; the ten largest clones hold 2% to 2.5%. The CDR3 length is 15 residues. The treatment here: preoperative locoregional IRX-2 cytokine immunotherapy. Samples came from a phase Ib trial of preoperative locoregional IRX-2 cytokine immunotherapy. The chain uses TRBV1 and TRBJ1-2; the DNA was not used to check the table's D call, TRBD1. TRBV1 is shown as a pseudogene. The source material was lymph node tissue, sampled before IRX-2 immunotherapy. The receptor comes from a human donor with breast cancer. The CDR3 DNA reads as TGCGCCAGCAGCCAAGGGCAGACAGGGACCTATGGCTACACCTTC. It yields the protein CASSQGQTGTYGYTF.